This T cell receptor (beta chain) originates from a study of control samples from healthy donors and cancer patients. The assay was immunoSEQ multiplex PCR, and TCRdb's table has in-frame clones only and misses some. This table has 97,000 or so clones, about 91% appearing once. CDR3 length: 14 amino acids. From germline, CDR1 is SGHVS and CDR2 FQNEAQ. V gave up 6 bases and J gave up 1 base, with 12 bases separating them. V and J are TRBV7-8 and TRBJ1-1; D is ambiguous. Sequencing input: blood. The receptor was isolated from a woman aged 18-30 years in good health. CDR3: CASSRNGANTEAFF. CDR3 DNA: TGTGCCAGCAGTCGAAATGGAGCGAACACTGAAGCTTTCTTT. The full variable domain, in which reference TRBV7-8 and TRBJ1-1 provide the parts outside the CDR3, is GAGVSQSPRYKVAKRGQDVALRCDPISGHVSLFWYQQALGQGPEFLTYFQNEAQLDKSGLPSDRFFAERPEGSVSTLKIQRTQQEDSAVYLCASSRNGANTEAFFGQGTRLTVV.